Sequencing of this T cell receptor beta chain was carried out in a study of shared clonotypes between healthy human individuals. Study observations and caveats: Non-shared clonotypes displayed generation probabilities falling below those of clonotypes present in all four donors. Between a few donors, naive CD4 clonotypes were shared at a level of approximately 5%.

The table lists this clone with a count of one. What it recognizes is unknown. In germline, CDR1 is SGDLS, CDR2 YYNGEE. The CDR3 contains 16 residues. V was trimmed by 0 bases and J by 0 bases, leaving 10 bases between them. Sequencing used immunoSEQ multiplex PCR; TCRdb keeps in-frame clones, though not all of them. The sample comprises roughly 1.5 million clones, 95% to 99% of which are singletons, and around 0.47% rests with the top ten. What was sequenced was naive CD4+ T cells sorted from blood. Subset of the sample: CD45RA+ positively selected. The chain couples TRBV9 to TRBJ2-1, with no clear D. This TCR came from a man aged 25 to 45 in good health. CDR3 nucleotides: TGTGCCAGCAGCGTAGCAGAAGGGTACTCCTACAATGAGCAGTTCTTC. Translating gives CASSVAEGYSYNEQFF.